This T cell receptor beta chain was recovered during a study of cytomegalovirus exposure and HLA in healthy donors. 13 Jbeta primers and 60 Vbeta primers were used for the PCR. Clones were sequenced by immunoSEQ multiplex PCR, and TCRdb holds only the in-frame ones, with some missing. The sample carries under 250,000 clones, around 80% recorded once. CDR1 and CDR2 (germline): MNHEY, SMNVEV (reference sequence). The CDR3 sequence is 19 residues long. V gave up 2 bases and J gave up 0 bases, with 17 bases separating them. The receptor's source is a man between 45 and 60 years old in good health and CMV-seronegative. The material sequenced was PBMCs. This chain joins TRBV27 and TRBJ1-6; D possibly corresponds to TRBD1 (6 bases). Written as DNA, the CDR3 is TGTGCCAGCAGTTTACTCCCCAATCTACAGGGCTCCTATAATTCACCCCTCCACTTT. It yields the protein CASSLLPNLQGSYNSPLHF.